These T cell receptor beta chains were read from a single sample in a study of shared clonotypes between healthy human individuals. Generated by immunoSEQ multiplex PCR, the TCRdb table keeps only in-frame clones and is missing some. Found here are 560,000 or so clones, about 96% of them singletons; the top ten hold approximately 0.12%. What was sequenced was naive CD8+ T cells sorted from blood. The origin of the receptors is a young woman in good health. The CDR3 runs from the conserved cysteine through the conserved F or W. The D gene is left open where the match is weak. Only part of the rows carry a size: once, few, many, or a class if the clone is expanded.

J gene: TRBJ2-7
clone size: -
V gene: TRBV2
D gene: TRBD1
CDR3 DNA: TGTGCCAGCAGTGCGGACAGGGGGAAGAACGAGCAGTACTTC
CDR3 protein: CASSADRGKNEQYF

J gene: TRBJ1-2
clone size: -
V gene: TRBV29-1
D gene: -
CDR3 DNA: TGCAGCCTCCGGGACAACTATGGCTACACCTTC
CDR3 protein: CSLRDNYGYTF

J gene: TRBJ1-6
clone size: -
V gene: TRBV7-2
D gene: TRBD1
CDR3 DNA: TGTGCCAGCAGGATGGACAGGGGACGGAGCTCCTATAATTCACCCCTCCACTTT
CDR3 protein: CASRMDRGRSSYNSPLHF

J gene: TRBJ1-5
clone size: -
V gene: TRBV27
D gene: -
CDR3 DNA: TGTGCCAGCCGACCCGGAGCAGGTGGCCAGCCCCAGCATTTT
CDR3 protein: CASRPGAGGQPQHF

J gene: TRBJ2-1
clone size: once
V gene: TRBV29-1
D gene: TRBD2
CDR3 DNA: TGCAGCGTTGAAGTTTATTTAGCGGGAGGAATCACCTACAATGAGCAGTTCTTC
CDR3 protein: CSVEVYLAGGITYNEQFF

J gene: TRBJ1-1
clone size: -
V gene: TRBV4-1
D gene: -
CDR3 DNA: TGCGCCAGCAGCCAAGTCCTGGGGGGCCGGAGAGGAGCTTTCTTT
CDR3 protein: CASSQVLGGRRGAFF

J gene: TRBJ2-5
clone size: -
V gene: TRBV27
D gene: TRBD2
CDR3 DNA: TGTGCCAGCAGTACAGGGACTAGCGGGAGAGAGACCCAGTACTTC
CDR3 protein: CASSTGTSGRETQYF

J gene: TRBJ1-2
clone size: -
V gene: TRBV6-6
D gene: TRBD1
CDR3 DNA: TGTGCCAGCAGTTACGGAGACAGGGCGGTAAACTATGGCTACACCTTC
CDR3 protein: CASSYGDRAVNYGYTF

J gene: TRBJ1-5
clone size: -
V gene: TRBV15
D gene: TRBD1
CDR3 DNA: TGTGCCACCAGCCCCCGACAGGGAATGAGCAATCAGCCCCAGCATTTT
CDR3 protein: CATSPRQGMSNQPQHF

J gene: TRBJ2-7
clone size: -
V gene: TRBV9
D gene: -
CDR3 DNA: TGTGCCAGCAGCGTAGGGTTAACAGGAAACGAGCAGTACTTC
CDR3 protein: CASSVGLTGNEQYF

J gene: TRBJ2-3
clone size: -
V gene: TRBV9
D gene: -
CDR3 DNA: TGTGCCAGCAGCGTTAGCGATGTCACAGATACGCAGTATTTT
CDR3 protein: CASSVSDVTDTQYF

J gene: TRBJ1-3
clone size: -
V gene: TRBV11-2
D gene: -
CDR3 DNA: TGTGCCAGCAGCTCTCGGGGGGGGTCTGGAAACACCATATATTTT
CDR3 protein: CASSSRGGSGNTIYF

J gene: TRBJ2-1
clone size: -
V gene: TRBV5-1
D gene: TRBD2
CDR3 DNA: TGCGCCAGCAGCTCGACTAGCGGGAGGGCCTACAATGAGCAGTTCTTC
CDR3 protein: CASSSTSGRAYNEQFF

J gene: TRBJ1-2
clone size: -
V gene: TRBV7-8
D gene: -
CDR3 DNA: TGTGCCAGCAGCTTAGCAGGGCAGGGAGGATTTGACTATGGCTACACCTTC
CDR3 protein: CASSLAGQGGFDYGYTF

J gene: TRBJ1-1
clone size: -
V gene: TRBV19
D gene: -
CDR3 DNA: TGTGCCAGTAGTCTTAGCGTTGGGGGGGACACTGAAGCTTTCTTT
CDR3 protein: CASSLSVGGDTEAFF

J gene: TRBJ1-6
clone size: -
V gene: TRBV4-2
D gene: -
CDR3 DNA: TGTGCCAGCAGCCAAGCTGAGAATAATTCACCCCTCCACTTT
CDR3 protein: CASSQAENNSPLHF

J gene: TRBJ1-1
clone size: -
V gene: TRBV13
D gene: -
CDR3 DNA: TGTGCCAGCAGCCCAGAGGGGCCCGGGAACACTGAAGCTTTCTTT
CDR3 protein: CASSPEGPGNTEAFF

J gene: TRBJ2-3
clone size: -
V gene: TRBV27
D gene: -
CDR3 DNA: TGTGCCAGCAGTTTACTACTAGCAGAGGGCACAGATACGCAGTATTTT
CDR3 protein: CASSLLLAEGTDTQYF

J gene: TRBJ2-4
clone size: -
V gene: TRBV18
D gene: TRBD2
CDR3 DNA: TGTGCCAGCTCACCAAGGGCTAGCGGGAGGGAGGTGACCAAAAACATTCAGTACTTC
CDR3 protein: CASSPRASGREVTKNIQYF

J gene: TRBJ1-1
clone size: -
V gene: TRBV7-9
D gene: -
CDR3 DNA: TGTGCCAGCAGCCAAGCGACAGGGAACACTGAAGCTTTCTTT
CDR3 protein: CASSQATGNTEAFF

J gene: TRBJ2-7
clone size: many
V gene: TRBV27
D gene: -
CDR3 DNA: TGTGCCAGCAGTTTATCTCAAGGGCAGCCTAGCTCCTACGAGCAGTACTTC
CDR3 protein: CASSLSQGQPSSYEQYF

J gene: TRBJ2-1
clone size: -
V gene: TRBV11-2
D gene: TRBD1
CDR3 DNA: TGTGCCAGCAGCCCGTTAGGGGGGAGACAGGGGCCTCACAATGAGCAGTTCTTC
CDR3 protein: CASSPLGGRQGPHNEQFF

J gene: TRBJ2-2
clone size: -
V gene: TRBV4-1
D gene: -
CDR3 DNA: TGCGCCAGCAGCCCCCAGCGGCAGAACACCGGGGAGCTGTTTTTT
CDR3 protein: CASSPQRQNTGELFF

J gene: TRBJ2-5
clone size: once
V gene: TRBV28
D gene: -
CDR3 DNA: TGTGCCAGCACCCGGACTCCTTGGGAGACCCAGTACTTC
CDR3 protein: CASTRTPWETQYF

J gene: TRBJ2-7
clone size: once
V gene: TRBV2
D gene: -
CDR3 DNA: TGTGCCAGCAGTGAAGCACGATTCTACGAGCAGTACTTC
CDR3 protein: CASSEARFYEQYF

J gene: TRBJ1-1
clone size: -
V gene: TRBV19
D gene: -
CDR3 DNA: TGTGCCAGTAGTATAGGAACCGGGACAAGGAACACTGAAGCTTTCTTT
CDR3 protein: CASSIGTGTRNTEAFF

J gene: TRBJ2-1
clone size: -
V gene: TRBV21-1
D gene: -
CDR3 DNA: TGTGCCAGCAGCAAAGACCGTCGCGGGAGGGCATACAATGAGCAGTTCTTC
CDR3 protein: CASSKDRRGRAYNEQFF

J gene: TRBJ2-7
clone size: once
V gene: TRBV5-4
D gene: -
CDR3 DNA: TGTGCCAGCAGCTCGTTCGTCTCCCACGAGCAGTACTTC
CDR3 protein: CASSSFVSHEQYF

J gene: TRBJ2-2
clone size: -
V gene: TRBV28
D gene: TRBD1
CDR3 DNA: TGTGCCAGCAGGGGGGTGGACAGGGTTCGAACCGGGGAGCTGTTTTTT
CDR3 protein: CASRGVDRVRTGELFF

J gene: TRBJ1-4
clone size: -
V gene: TRBV5-8
D gene: TRBD1
CDR3 DNA: TGTGCCAGCAGCTTGGCCGCGACAGGGGTCAATGAAAAACTGTTTTTT
CDR3 protein: CASSLAATGVNEKLFF

J gene: TRBJ2-1
clone size: -
V gene: TRBV7-9
D gene: TRBD1
CDR3 DNA: TGTGCCAGCAGCTCCAGTGGGGACAGCTCCTACAATGAGCAGTTCTTC
CDR3 protein: CASSSSGDSSYNEQFF

J gene: TRBJ2-5
clone size: -
V gene: TRBV11-2
D gene: TRBD1
CDR3 DNA: TGTGCCAGCAGCTTAGTTCCAGGGGGAGAGACCCAGTACTTC
CDR3 protein: CASSLVPGGETQYF

J gene: TRBJ2-3
clone size: -
V gene: TRBV29-1
D gene: TRBD1
CDR3 DNA: TGCAGCGTTGAAGGGACAGGGGTTGCCCGAAACACAGATACGCAGTATTTT
CDR3 protein: CSVEGTGVARNTDTQYF

J gene: TRBJ2-5
clone size: -
V gene: TRBV5-8
D gene: -
CDR3 DNA: TGTGCCAGCAGCTTGGGTCGGCCCCAGTACTTC
CDR3 protein: CASSLGRPQYF

J gene: TRBJ2-1
clone size: -
V gene: TRBV19
D gene: -
CDR3 DNA: TGTGCCAGTAGTATTGACAGCGTTGTCTACAATGAGCAGTTCTTC
CDR3 protein: CASSIDSVVYNEQFF

J gene: TRBJ2-5
clone size: -
V gene: TRBV10-1
D gene: TRBD1
CDR3 DNA: TGCGCCAGCAGTGATACGACAGGGCAAGAGACCCAGTACTTC
CDR3 protein: CASSDTTGQETQYF

J gene: TRBJ2-4
clone size: -
V gene: TRBV29-1
D gene: TRBD2
CDR3 DNA: TGCAGCGTTATTTCGTCTAGCGGGCCAAACATTCAGTACTTC
CDR3 protein: CSVISSSGPNIQYF

J gene: TRBJ2-7
clone size: -
V gene: TRBV19
D gene: -
CDR3 DNA: TGTGCCAGTAGTATGGTGGGCAACGAGCAGTACTTC
CDR3 protein: CASSMVGNEQYF

J gene: TRBJ2-3
clone size: -
V gene: TRBV11-2
D gene: -
CDR3 DNA: TGTGCCAGCAGCCCTGTCAGCACAGATACGCAGTATTTT
CDR3 protein: CASSPVSTDTQYF

J gene: TRBJ1-1
clone size: -
V gene: TRBV6-1
D gene: -
CDR3 DNA: TGTGCCAGCAGCTTGCGGGAGGCGGGGAGCACTGAAGCTTTCTTT
CDR3 protein: CASSLREAGSTEAFF

J gene: TRBJ1-5
clone size: once
V gene: TRBV28
D gene: -
CDR3 DNA: TGTGCCAGCAGTTTGGGGGTAGCCAATCAGCCCCAGCATTTT
CDR3 protein: CASSLGVANQPQHF

J gene: TRBJ2-7
clone size: -
V gene: TRBV28
D gene: TRBD2
CDR3 DNA: TGTGCCAGCCAATGGGGGGAGGGCTACGAGCAGTACTTC
CDR3 protein: CASQWGEGYEQYF

J gene: TRBJ1-4
clone size: -
V gene: TRBV28
D gene: TRBD1
CDR3 DNA: TGTGCCAGCAGTTTGACAGGGGTGGGCAATGAAAAACTGTTTTTT
CDR3 protein: CASSLTGVGNEKLFF

J gene: TRBJ2-5
clone size: -
V gene: TRBV7-8
D gene: -
CDR3 DNA: TGTGCCAGCAGCTTTATTCTTGGAGAGGTGCGAGAGACCCAGTACTTC
CDR3 protein: CASSFILGEVRETQYF

J gene: TRBJ1-3
clone size: -
V gene: TRBV5-6
D gene: -
CDR3 DNA: TGTGCCAGCAGCTTCAAGTCGCGGTTCGACACCATATATTTT
CDR3 protein: CASSFKSRFDTIYF

J gene: TRBJ2-3
clone size: -
V gene: TRBV16
D gene: -
CDR3 DNA: TGTGCCAGCAGCTACGGCGGTGAAAGCACAGATACGCAGTATTTT
CDR3 protein: CASSYGGESTDTQYF

J gene: TRBJ2-3
clone size: -
V gene: TRBV4-2
D gene: -
CDR3 DNA: TGTGCCAGCAGCCAACTAGATACGCAGTATTTT
CDR3 protein: CASSQLDTQYF

J gene: TRBJ1-2
clone size: few
V gene: TRBV6-5
D gene: TRBD1
CDR3 DNA: TGTGCCAGCCAGACAGGGGGCCTTGGCTACACCTTC
CDR3 protein: CASQTGGLGYTF

J gene: TRBJ2-1
clone size: -
V gene: TRBV9
D gene: -
CDR3 DNA: TGTGCCAGCAGCGTAGAGGCGGAGACGGGTAGATCCTACAATGAGCAGTTCTTC
CDR3 protein: CASSVEAETGRSYNEQFF

J gene: TRBJ2-1
clone size: once
V gene: TRBV7-6
D gene: -
CDR3 DNA: TGTGCCAGCAGCTTAGGGGGACCCCTCAATGAGCAGTTCTTC
CDR3 protein: CASSLGGPLNEQFF

J gene: TRBJ2-5
clone size: -
V gene: TRBV5-6
D gene: -
CDR3 DNA: TGTGCCAGCAGCTCAGGGTACCAAGAGACCCAGTACTTC
CDR3 protein: CASSSGYQETQYF

J gene: TRBJ2-7
clone size: -
V gene: TRBV29-1
D gene: -
CDR3 DNA: TGCAGCGTTAAAGGCCGGGCCTCCTACGAGCAGTACTTC
CDR3 protein: CSVKGRASYEQYF